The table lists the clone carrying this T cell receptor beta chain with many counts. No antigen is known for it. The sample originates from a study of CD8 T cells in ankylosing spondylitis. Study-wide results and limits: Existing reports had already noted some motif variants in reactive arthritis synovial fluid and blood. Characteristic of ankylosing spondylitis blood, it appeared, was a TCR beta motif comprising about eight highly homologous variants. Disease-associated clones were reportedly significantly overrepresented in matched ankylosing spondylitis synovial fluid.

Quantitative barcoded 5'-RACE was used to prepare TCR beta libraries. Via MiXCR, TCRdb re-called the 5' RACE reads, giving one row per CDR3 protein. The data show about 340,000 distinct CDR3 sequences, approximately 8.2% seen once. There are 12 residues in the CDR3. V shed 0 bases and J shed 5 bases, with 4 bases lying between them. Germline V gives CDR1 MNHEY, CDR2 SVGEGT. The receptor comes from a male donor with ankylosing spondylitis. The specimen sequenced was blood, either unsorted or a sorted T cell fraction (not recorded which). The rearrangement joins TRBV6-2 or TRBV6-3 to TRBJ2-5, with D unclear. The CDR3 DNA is TGTGCCAGCAGTTACTCGTGGGAGACCCAGTACTTC. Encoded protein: CASSYSWETQYF.